This T cell receptor beta chain was captured by sequencing in a study of shared clonotypes between healthy human individuals. Findings and caveats of the study: The study found about 5% of naive CD4 clonotypes shared across four donors. Rarefaction showed sorted-subset sequencing was incomplete despite large depth. Naive subsets, compared against memory subsets, generally had larger estimated richness values.

This clone showed up just once. Its antigen is unknown. The CDR3 is made up of 16 amino acids. Trimming took 2 bases from V and 0 from J, leaving 14 bases between them. In germline, CDR1 is LGHNA, CDR2 YSLEER. Sequencing was performed with immunoSEQ multiplex PCR; in TCRdb, only in-frame clones are kept and a portion is missing. The data contain 1.5 million to 2.5 million clones, about 94% of them seen just once; the ten biggest clones take up more than 0.9%. The naive CD8 subset, CD45RO-negative cells positively selected for CCR7, excluded terminally differentiated effector memory CD45RA+ cells. V gene TRBV4-3 combines with J gene TRBJ2-7, with D possibly being TRBD1 (5 bases). This receptor was identified in a young man in good health. Sequencing used naive CD8+ T cells sorted from blood. The DNA for the CDR3 is TGCGCCAGCAGCCAAAGTGGGGCCGTAGGCTCCTACGAGCAGTACTTC. The encoded protein is CASSQSGAVGSYEQYF.